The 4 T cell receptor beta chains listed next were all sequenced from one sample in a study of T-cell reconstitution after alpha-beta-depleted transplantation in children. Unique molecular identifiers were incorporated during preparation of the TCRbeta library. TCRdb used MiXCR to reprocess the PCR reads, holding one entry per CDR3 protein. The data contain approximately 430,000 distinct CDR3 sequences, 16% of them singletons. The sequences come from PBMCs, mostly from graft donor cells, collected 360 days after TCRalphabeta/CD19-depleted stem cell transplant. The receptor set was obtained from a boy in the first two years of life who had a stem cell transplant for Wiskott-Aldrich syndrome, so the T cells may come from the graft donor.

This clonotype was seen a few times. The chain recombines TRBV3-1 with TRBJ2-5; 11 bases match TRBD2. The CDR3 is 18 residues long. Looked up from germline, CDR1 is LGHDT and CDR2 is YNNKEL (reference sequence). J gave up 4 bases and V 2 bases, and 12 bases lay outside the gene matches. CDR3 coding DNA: TGTGCCAGCAGCCAAACACGACTAGCGGGGATCTCAGTAGAGACCCAGTACTTC. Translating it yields CASSQTRLAGISVETQYF.

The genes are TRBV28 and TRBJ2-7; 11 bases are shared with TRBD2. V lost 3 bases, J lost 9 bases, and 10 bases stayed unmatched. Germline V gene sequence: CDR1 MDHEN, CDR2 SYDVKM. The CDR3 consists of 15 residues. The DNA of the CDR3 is TGTGCCAGCAGTTTTGGGACTAGCGGCTTCTTGGGGCAGTACTTC. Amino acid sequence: CASSFGTSGFLGQYF.

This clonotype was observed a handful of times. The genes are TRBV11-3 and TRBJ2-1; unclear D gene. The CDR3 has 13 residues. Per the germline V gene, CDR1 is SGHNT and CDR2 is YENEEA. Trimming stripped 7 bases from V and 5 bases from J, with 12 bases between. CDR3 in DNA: TGTGCCAGCAAAATAGCAGGTGACAATGAGCAGTTCTTC. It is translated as CASKIAGDNEQFF.

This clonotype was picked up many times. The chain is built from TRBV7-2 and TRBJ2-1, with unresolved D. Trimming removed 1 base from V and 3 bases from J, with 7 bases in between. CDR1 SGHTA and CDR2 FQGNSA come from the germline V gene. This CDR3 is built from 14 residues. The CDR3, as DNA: TGTGCCAGCAGCTTAGATGGAAACTACAATGAGCAGTTCTTC. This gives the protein CASSLDGNYNEQFF.